Below are 27 T cell receptor beta chains sequenced from a single sample in a study of T cells after yellow fever vaccination. TCRdb fed the 5' RACE reads into MiXCR, producing one record per CDR3 protein. This sample has approximately 85,000 distinct CDR3 sequences, with roughly 13% found just once. The sequenced sample was CD8+ T cells not binding an NS4B(214-222) dextramer, sorted from PBMCs, obtained approximately 20 days after the first yellow fever vaccination. These receptors were taken from a man younger than 35 who received the YFV17D yellow fever vaccine.

V and J are TRBV21-1 and TRBJ2-7; the table's D call of TRBD1 was not tested on the DNA. TRBV21-1 is noted as a pseudogene. This CDR3 is 14 amino acids long. CDR3 bases: TGTGCCAGCAGCAGCTGGGACAGGGGTTACGAGCAGTACGTC. Translated, it gives CASSSWDRGYEQYV.

The chain is built from TRBV4-1 and TRBJ2-1; D remains unclear. CDR1 and CDR2 (germline): MGHRA, YSYEKL. With 3 bases removed from V and 15 bases from J, the gap between germline ends came to 15 bases. The CDR3 is 12 residues long. This CDR3 is CASSHDHQTGFF. The CDR3 bases are TGCGCCAGCAGCCATGATCATCAGACTGGGTTCTTC.

The chain employs TRBV29-1 and TRBJ2-2; D might be TRBD2 (6 bases). The CDR3 runs to 12 residues. V shed 7 bases and J shed 5 bases, with 11 bases lying between them. CDR1 and CDR2 from the germline V gene are SQVTM and ANQGSEA. CDR3 sequence reads: CSGRAFTGELFF. In DNA form, the CDR3 reads TGCAGCGGGAGGGCGTTTACCGGGGAGCTGTTTTTT.

The J gene is TRBJ1-4, the V gene TRBV10-3; D uncertain. The V gene lost 3 bases and the J gene lost 0 bases, with 8 bases spanning the gap. Germline V gene sequence: CDR1 ENHRY, CDR2 SYGVKD. This CDR3 has 15 residues. CDR3 region: CAISEEGATNEKLFF. DNA for the CDR3: TGTGCCATCAGTGAAGAGGGTGCAACTAATGAAAAACTGTTTTTT.

This clonotype was detected a few times. The chain combines TRBV28 with TRBJ2-5, with D maybe TRBD2 (5 bases). V was trimmed by 6 bases and J by 4 bases, leaving 12 bases between them. Germline V gene lookup returns CDR1 MDHEN and CDR2 SYDVKM. This CDR3 region has 13 residues. The CDR3 is CASRTTAVETQYF. CDR3 sequence (DNA): TGTGCCAGCAGGACTACAGCCGTAGAGACCCAGTACTTC.

The rearrangement joins TRBV29-1 to TRBJ2-7; maybe TRBD2 (5 bases). Trimming cost V 4 bases and J 2 bases, with 15 bases left between them. Germline V gene lookup returns CDR1 SQVTM and CDR2 ANQGSEA. The CDR3 spans 14 residues. CDR3 DNA sequence: TGCAGCGTTGCCGGAGTAGAGGGCACCTACGAGCAGTACGTC. It is translated as CSVAGVEGTYEQYV.

In regard to this clonotype: Since a much larger clone is just one base distant, this may be a read error. This sequence joins TRBV6-4 and TRBJ2-7, with no clear D. Trimming took off 5 bases at V and 0 bases at J, with 11 bases between the two ends. Germline V lookup: CDR1 MRHNA, CDR2 SNTAGT. The CDR3 has 14 amino acids. CDR3 coding DNA: TGTGCCAGCAGTCCAGATCCCTTCTCCTACGAGCAGTACTTC. This encodes CASSPDPFSYEQYF.

This chain links TRBV29-1 with TRBJ2-5; 14 nucleotides line up with TRBD2. The CDR3 is made up of 16 amino acids. Looked up from germline, CDR1 is SQVTM and CDR2 is ANQGSEA. V gave up 6 bases and J gave up 1 base; unmatched junction bases: 7. DNA of the CDR3: TGCAGCGTGACACCGGGACTAGCGGGGGTCCAAGAGACCCAGTACTTC. It translates to CSVTPGLAGVQETQYF.

This clonotype was seen only a few times. The V call is TRBV9, the J call TRBJ2-3, with D unresolved. Trimming stripped 1 base from V and 2 bases from J, with 11 bases between. Looked up from germline, CDR1 is SGDLS and CDR2 is YYNGEE. This CDR3 is 15 amino acids long. The CDR3 region is CASSVRVGITDTQYF. CDR3 in DNA: TGTGCCAGCAGCGTACGGGTAGGGATCACAGATACGCAGTATTTT. Complete variable domain (other parts from reference TRBV9 and TRBJ2-3): DSGVTQTPKHLITATGQRVTLRCSPRSGDLSVYWYQQSLDQGLQFLIQYYNGEERAKGNILERFSAQQFPDLHSELNLSSLELGDSALYFCASSVRVGITDTQYFGPGTRLTVL.

This clonotype has just a few counts. J is TRBJ1-2 and V is TRBV5-1; the D gene is possibly TRBD1 (6 bases). V shed 0 bases and J shed 8 bases, with 17 bases lying between them. Germline assignment: CDR1 SGHRS and CDR2 YFSETQ. This CDR3 has 15 amino acids. The CDR3 DNA reads TGCGCCAGCAGCTTGGATTTGGGACAAGCGTTCGGCTACACCTTC. Protein sequence: CASSLDLGQAFGYTF.

The table lists this clonotype with a few counts. The chain carries TRBV24-1 and TRBJ1-1; D is unresolved. Germline-derived CDR1 and CDR2 are KGHDR and SFDVKD. The CDR3 consists of 13 residues. V lost 9 bases to trimming and J lost 4 bases, with 14 bases between them. Written as DNA, the CDR3 is TGTGCCACCGCCAATACGGGTTTCACTGAAGCTTTCTTT. Its protein product is CATANTGFTEAFF.

This clonotype was seen at least ten times. The CDR3 region is CASKAGGGNNEQFF. DNA for the CDR3: TGTGCCAGCAAAGCGGGGGGAGGCAACAATGAGCAGTTCTTC. The V and J genes are TRBV3-1 and TRBJ2-1; 9 nucleotides agree with TRBD2. J gave up 5 bases and V 7 bases, and 6 bases lay outside the gene matches. The CDR3 sequence is 14 residues long. Germline V gene data show CDR1 as LGHDT and CDR2 as YNNKEL (reference sequence).

The CDR3 here is CASSVEGSNGELFF. The CDR3 DNA sequence: TGTGCCAGCTCAGTTGAGGGATCCAACGGGGAGCTGTTTTTT. This chain links TRBV7-8 with TRBJ2-2; D might be TRBD2 (5 bases). This CDR3 contains 14 residues. CDR1 SGHVS and CDR2 FQNEAQ come from the germline V gene. Trimming pared 8 bases from V and 7 bases from J, leaving 17 bases between. The full variable domain, in which reference TRBV7-8 and TRBJ2-2 provide the parts outside the CDR3, is GAGVSQSPRYKVAKRGQDVALRCDPISGHVSLFWYQQALGQGPEFLTYFQNEAQLDKSGLPSDRFFAERPEGSVSTLKIQRTQQEDSAVYLCASSVEGSNGELFFGEGSRLTVL.

The CDR3 is CASSPTGVGTEAFF. The CDR3 bases are TGTGCCAGCAGCCCAACGGGTGTCGGCACTGAAGCTTTCTTT. The V call is TRBV27, the J call TRBJ1-1; D unclear. V was cut by 6 bases and J by 4 bases, with 15 bases left in between. The germline V gene encodes CDR1 MNHEY and CDR2 SMNVEV (reference sequence). The CDR3 length is 14 residues.

This clonotype was recorded a few times. The chain couples TRBV6-2 or TRBV6-3 to TRBJ2-1, with 8 nucleotides matching TRBD2. The V segment lost 2 bases and the J segment 5 bases; nucleotides outside the gene matches: 5. CDR3 length: 15 amino acids. From germline, CDR1 is MNHEY and CDR2 SVGEGT. In nucleotides, the CDR3 is TGTGCCAGCAGTTACGTCGGGGGGGCCCACAATGAGCAGTTCTTC. Translation gives CASSYVGGAHNEQFF.

This clonotype was counted a few times. The chain joins TRBV4-1 to TRBJ2-2; 10 positions agree with TRBD2. From germline, CDR1 is MGHRA and CDR2 YSYEKL. This CDR3 has 18 residues. V dropped 3 bases and J dropped 7; count of bases not matched to a gene: 14. The CDR3 protein is CASSHGGGTSGAYGELFF. The CDR3 nucleotides read TGCGCCAGCAGCCACGGCGGTGGAACTAGCGGGGCGTACGGGGAGCTGTTTTTT.

The chain uses TRBV12-3 or TRBV12-4 and TRBJ1-1; D not certain. Trimming took 0 bases from V and 0 from J, leaving 5 bases between them. The CDR3 has 14 amino acids. The CDR3 bases are TGTGCCAGCAGTTTAGCCGGTCTGAACACTGAAGCTTTCTTT. It yields the protein CASSLAGLNTEAFF.

This clonotype showed up many times. V gene TRBV4-1 combines with J gene TRBJ1-5; D is ambiguous. V lost 4 bases and J lost 0, with 10 bases in between. Germline V gene lookup returns CDR1 MGHRA and CDR2 YSYEKL. The CDR3 has 15 residues. The CDR3 DNA follows: TGCGCCAGCAGCCCCCGACACGTTAGCAATCAGCCCCAGCATTTT. Encoded protein: CASSPRHVSNQPQHF.

This clonotype was counted only a few times. The rearrangement links TRBV20-1 to TRBJ1-4; D ambiguous. V was clipped by 0 bases and J by 4 bases, with 9 bases between them. Per germline, CDR1 DFQATT and CDR2 SNEGSKA (reference sequence). The length of the CDR3 is 14 residues. The CDR3 coding sequence is TGCAGTGCTAGAGATCTACAGATTAATGAAAAACTGTTTTTT. This sequence encodes CSARDLQINEKLFF.

The gene calls are TRBV5-5 and TRBJ2-7, with D tentatively TRBD2 (5 bases). The CDR3 loop spans 15 amino acids. V was pared by 2 bases and J by 2 bases, with 14 bases between. Germline-derived CDR1 and CDR2 are SGHKS and YYEKEE (reference sequence). CDR3 amino acids: CASSFYMEDPYEQYV. The CDR3 nucleotides are TGTGCCAGCAGCTTCTATATGGAGGACCCCTACGAGCAGTACGTC.

This clonotype was observed a few times. The V and J genes are TRBV6-5 and TRBJ2-1; 11 bases line up with TRBD2. V dropped 6 bases and J dropped 6; count of bases not matched to a gene: 7. The germline V gene has CDR1 MNHEY and CDR2 SVGAGI. This CDR3 has 15 amino acids. The CDR3 is CASSTLAGGFNEQFF. CDR3 sequence (DNA): TGTGCCAGCAGCACCCTAGCGGGGGGTTTCAATGAGCAGTTCTTC.

This clonotype was found a few times. The genes are TRBV6-5 and TRBJ1-1; the match to TRBD1 covers 8 bases. The V segment lost 2 bases and the J segment 7 bases; nucleotides outside the gene matches: 3. The CDR3 totals 13 residues. Germline CDR1 and CDR2: MNHEY and SVGAGI. Written as DNA, the CDR3 is TGTGCCAGCAGTTACCGGACAGGGTTTGAAGCTTTCTTT. Its translation: CASSYRTGFEAFF.

The gene calls are TRBV29-1 and TRBJ2-7; unclear D gene. Trimming removed 4 bases from V and 0 bases from J, with 7 bases in between. Germline V gene lookup returns CDR1 SQVTM and CDR2 ANQGSEA. The CDR3 is 12 residues long. CDR3 sequence reads: CSVADDSYEQYF. CDR3 coding DNA: TGCAGCGTTGCGGACGACTCCTACGAGCAGTACTTC.

This clonotype has only a few counts. The V call is TRBV5-1, the J call TRBJ1-5; D perhaps matches TRBD1 (5 bases). This CDR3 comprises 15 residues. Germline V gives CDR1 SGHRS, CDR2 YFSETQ. V lost 0 bases, J lost 0 bases, and 7 bases lay in between. CDR3 sequence reads: CASSLGQNSNQPQHF. DNA of the CDR3: TGCGCCAGCAGCTTGGGACAGAATAGCAATCAGCCCCAGCATTTT.

This clonotype appeared many times. The chain carries TRBV11-2 and TRBJ2-2, with D unresolved. Trimming took 1 base from V and 2 from J, leaving 2 bases between them. The CDR3 runs to 13 residues. Looked up from germline, CDR1 is SGHAT and CDR2 is FQNNGV. The CDR3 DNA follows: TGTGCCAGCAGCTTAGCTAACACCGGGGAGCTGTTTTTT. Its protein product is CASSLANTGELFF.

CDR3 sequence (DNA): TGTGCCAGCAGACCTCTAGCGGGGGGGTATCTAAGCTCCTACAATGAGCAGTTCTTC. It codes for CASRPLAGGYLSSYNEQFF. J is TRBJ2-1 and V is TRBV28; 12 positions agree with TRBD2. The CDR3 length is 19 residues. CDR1 is MDHEN, CDR2 SYDVKM, per germline. The V segment lost 6 bases and the J segment 0 bases; nucleotides outside the gene matches: 12.

This clonotype was detected a few times. This sequence joins TRBV5-1 and TRBJ2-3, with 8 bases matching TRBD2. The CDR3 runs to 18 residues. J gave up 2 bases and V 0 bases, and 11 bases lay outside the gene matches. The germline CDR1 and CDR2 sequences are SGHRS and YFSETQ. The CDR3 DNA sequence: TGCGCCAGCAGCTTGGTCGGGGTCTTCGGGGGGGACACAGATACGCAGTATTTT. This gives the protein CASSLVGVFGGDTDTQYF.